The source of this TCR beta chain is a study of brain T cells in children with intractable seizures. Sequenced by immunoSEQ multiplex PCR; TCRdb stores in-frame clones only, minus some. Among 340,000 or so clones listed, approximately 93% were seen once. Time point specified: blood from clinic visit 5 months post-surgery; TSC patient then seizure free. Only cases whose brain tissue showed the highest T cell transcript signatures were sequenced. Patients received at least one anti-epileptic drug before surgery. Germline assignment: CDR1 SGHDT and CDR2 YYEEEE. V was pared by 3 bases and J by 7 bases, with 11 bases between. The CDR3 is 13 amino acids.

This sequence originates from a boy under three years old with tuberous sclerosis and intractable seizures. Specimen: peripheral blood, collected less than 6 months after surgery. V gene TRBV5-6 combines with J gene TRBJ2-1; TRBD1 or TRBD2 may be the D gene (6 bases each). The CDR3 DNA sequence: TGTGCCAGCAGCTGGGGGGCAGCGAATGAGCAGTTCTTC. Translating it yields CASSWGAANEQFF.